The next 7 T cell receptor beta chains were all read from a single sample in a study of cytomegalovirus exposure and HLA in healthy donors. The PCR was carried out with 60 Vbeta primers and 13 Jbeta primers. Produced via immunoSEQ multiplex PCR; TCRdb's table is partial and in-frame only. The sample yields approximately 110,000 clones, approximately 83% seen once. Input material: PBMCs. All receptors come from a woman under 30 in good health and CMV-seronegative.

CDR3: CASRPDRGANTEAFF. CDR3 sequence (DNA): TGTGCCAGCAGACCAGACAGGGGAGCGAACACTGAAGCTTTCTTT. J is TRBJ1-1 and V is TRBV6-4, with 8 nucleotides matching TRBD1. J was trimmed by 1 base and V by 6 bases; bases with no gene match: 7. The germline gives CDR1 MRHNA, CDR2 SNTAGT. The CDR3 has 15 amino acids.

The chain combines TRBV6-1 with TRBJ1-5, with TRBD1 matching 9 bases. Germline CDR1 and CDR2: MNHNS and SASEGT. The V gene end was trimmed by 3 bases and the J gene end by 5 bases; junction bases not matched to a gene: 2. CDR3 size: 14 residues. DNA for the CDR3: TGTGCCAGCAGTGAGGACAGGGGCCATCAGCCCCAGCATTTT. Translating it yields CASSEDRGHQPQHF.

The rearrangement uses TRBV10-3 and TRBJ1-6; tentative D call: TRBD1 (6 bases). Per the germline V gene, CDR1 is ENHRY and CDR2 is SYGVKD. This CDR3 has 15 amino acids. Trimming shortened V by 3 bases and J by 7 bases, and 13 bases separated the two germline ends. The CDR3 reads CAISDTGRGNSPLHF. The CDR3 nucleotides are TGTGCCATCAGTGACACAGGGAGAGGAAATTCACCCCTCCACTTT.

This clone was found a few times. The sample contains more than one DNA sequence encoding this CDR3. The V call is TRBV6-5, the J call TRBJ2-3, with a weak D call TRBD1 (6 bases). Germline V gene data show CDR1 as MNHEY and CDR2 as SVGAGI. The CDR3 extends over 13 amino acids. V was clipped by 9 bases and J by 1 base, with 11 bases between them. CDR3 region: CASSRTGTDTQYF. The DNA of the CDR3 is TGTGCCAGTTCGAGGACAGGCACAGATACGCAGTATTTT.

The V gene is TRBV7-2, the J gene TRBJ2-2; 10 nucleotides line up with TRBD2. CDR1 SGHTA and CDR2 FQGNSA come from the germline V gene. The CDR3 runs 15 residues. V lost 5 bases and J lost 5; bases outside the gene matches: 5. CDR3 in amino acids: CASSVTSGTTGELFF. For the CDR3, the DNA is TGTGCCAGCAGCGTCACTAGCGGGACGACCGGGGAGCTGTTTTTT.

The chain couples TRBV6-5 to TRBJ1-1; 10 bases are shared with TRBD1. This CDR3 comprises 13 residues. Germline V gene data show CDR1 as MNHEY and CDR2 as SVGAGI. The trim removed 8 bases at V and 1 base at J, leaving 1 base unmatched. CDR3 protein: CASGTGANTEAFF. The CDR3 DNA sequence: TGTGCCAGCGGGACAGGGGCGAACACTGAAGCTTTCTTT.

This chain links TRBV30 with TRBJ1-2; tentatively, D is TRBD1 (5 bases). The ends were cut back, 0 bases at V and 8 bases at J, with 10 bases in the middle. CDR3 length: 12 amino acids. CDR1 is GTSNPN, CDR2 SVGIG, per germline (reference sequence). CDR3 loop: CAWSVGGAGYTF. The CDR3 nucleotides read TGTGCCTGGAGTGTCGGAGGGGCAGGCTACACCTTC.